This T cell receptor beta chain was captured by sequencing in a study of cytomegalovirus exposure and HLA in healthy donors. Findings of the study overall: V- and J-gene trimming in TCR beta was tied to a missense DCLRE1C variant by an analysis performed later.

Both 60 Vbeta primers and 13 Jbeta primers went into the PCR. The repertoire was sequenced with immunoSEQ multiplex PCR; TCRdb's copy has only in-frame clones and lacks some. The data contain approximately 70,000 clones, approximately 75% of them singletons. Concerning this clone itself: Its antigen is still unknown.

The sequence was collected from a woman between 40 and 50 years old in good health and CMV-seropositive. The sequenced sample consisted of PBMCs.

In DNA, the CDR3 is TGTGCCAGCAGTTACAACCCGACAGCAACTAATGAAAAACTGTTTTTT. Translated: CASSYNPTATNEKLFF. The chain combines TRBV6-5 with TRBJ1-4; D might be TRBD1 (5 bases). The CDR3 totals 16 residues. V shed 2 bases and J shed 0 bases, with 10 bases lying between them. Germline CDR1 reads MNHEY; CDR2 reads SVGAGI.